This section outlines one T cell receptor beta chain sequence together with its context. As yet, its antigen is unknown. The CDR3 end falls 3 residues outside the read, so it is completed with the germline J gene. This specimen comes from a study of T cells in women clearing cervical HPV infection. Study-wide background: Cases: HPV16-related CIN3 or worse on histology, a couple of invasive cancers. Case blood drawn at lesion detection; control blood after infection cleared.

Study-level findings and limits: TRBV6-7 abundance was lower in cases than controls (0.11% versus 0.16%). CIN3+ cases had significantly higher TCR repertoire richness than controls, but evenness did not differ.

The germline CDR1 and CDR2 sequences are SGHVS and FNYEAQ. V shed 5 bases and J shed 0 bases, with 11 bases lying between them. CDR3 length: 15 amino acids. Assay: immunoSEQ multiplex PCR; the TCRdb copy retains only in-frame clones and omits some. The data include tens of thousands of clones; the top ten clones carry almost 10%. The specimen sequenced was blood buffy coat. This TCR came from a woman aged 18 to 75 with a cervical HPV16 infection that either progressed to CIN3+ or cleared (not recorded which). The chain couples TRBV7-6 to TRBJ1-3; D gene uncertain. This chain's CDR3 is CASSLQSFSGNTIYF. The sequenced part of the CDR3 DNA is TGTGCCAGCAGCCTTCAGTCGTTCTCTGGAAACACC.